Below, 18 T cell receptor beta chains from the same sample are listed, as sequenced in a study of T cell changes during pregnancy in multiple sclerosis. Assay used: immunoSEQ multiplex PCR; TCRdb lists only in-frame clones, some missing. This sample has just under 35,000 clones, with approximately 91% found just once. The sample consisted of peripheral blood, taken in the second trimester of pregnancy. Receptors originate from a female donor in good health, enrolled as a control in a pregnancy study.

This clone was recorded only once. The genes are TRBV9 and TRBJ1-2, with unresolved D. The CDR3 loop spans 15 amino acids. Germline CDR1 SGDLS, CDR2 YYNGEE. V lost 0 bases to trimming and J lost 0 bases, with 9 bases between them. The chain's CDR3 is CASSVASGTNYGYTF. For the CDR3, the DNA is TGTGCCAGCAGCGTAGCCTCAGGAACTAACTATGGCTACACCTTC.

DNA for the CDR3: TGTGCCAGCAGCTCGAGGAACACTGAAGCTTTCTTT. Residues: CASSSRNTEAFF. This chain links TRBV11-2 with TRBJ1-1; D is uncertain. V shed 4 bases and J shed 1 base, with 4 bases lying between them. This CDR3 spans 12 amino acids. Germline CDR1 SGHAT, CDR2 FQNNGV. The full variable domain, completed using reference TRBV11-2 and TRBJ1-1, is EAGVAQSPRYKIIEKRQSVAFWCNPISGHATLYWYQQILGQGPKLLIQFQNNGVVDDSQLPKDRFSAERLKGVDSTLKIQPAKLEDSAVYLCASSSRNTEAFFGQGTRLTVV.

The chain combines TRBV6-1 with TRBJ2-1; possible D gene TRBD2, 5 bases. V dropped 8 bases and J dropped 1 base, with 15 bases sitting between them. The CDR3 runs 15 residues. From germline, CDR1 is MNHNS and CDR2 SASEGT. The CDR3 spells CASFPGSPSYNEQFF. DNA for the CDR3: TGTGCCAGCTTCCCGGGATCCCCTTCCTACAATGAGCAGTTCTTC.

This clone was picked up one time. The V call is TRBV6-6, the J call TRBJ2-5; D remains unclear. The last part of the DNA fits TRBJ2-7 better; the J call may be wrong. The CDR3 contains 14 residues. The germline gives CDR1 MNHNY, CDR2 SVGAGI (reference sequence). The DNA for the CDR3 is TGTGCCAGCAGTTACTCGGTACCTGATTACGAGCAGTACTTC. It translates to CASSYSVPDYEQYF.

This rearrangement joins TRBV9 to TRBJ2-7; D possibly corresponds to TRBD1 (5 bases). The CDR3 has 15 amino acids. Trimming left V 2 bases short and J 2 bases short, with 14 bases between. CDR1 and CDR2 (germline): SGDLS, YYNGEE. CDR3 loop: CASSVGALITYEQYF. CDR3 in DNA: TGTGCCAGCAGCGTTGGGGCCTTAATAACCTACGAGCAGTACTTC. Together with reference TRBV9 and TRBJ2-7, the CDR3 gives the full variable domain: DSGVTQTPKHLITATGQRVTLRCSPRSGDLSVYWYQQSLDQGLQFLIQYYNGEERAKGNILERFSAQQFPDLHSELNLSSLELGDSALYFCASSVGALITYEQYFGPGTRLTVT.

V is TRBV4-2 and J is TRBJ2-7, with D maybe TRBD1 (6 bases). V gave up 6 bases and J gave up 7 bases, with 16 bases separating them. This CDR3 contains 13 residues. CDR1 and CDR2 (germline): LGHNA, YNFKEQ. In DNA, the CDR3 is TGTGCCAGCAGTGCTACAGGGTCGAGAGAGCAGTACTTC. This codes for CASSATGSREQYF.

The genes are TRBV5-1 and TRBJ2-5; the D is unclear. The CDR3 consists of 12 residues. Looked up from germline, CDR1 is SGHRS and CDR2 is YFSETQ. V was cut by 0 bases and J by 5 bases, with 5 bases left in between. The CDR3 bases are TGCGCCAGCAGCTTGGCCGGGGAGACCCAGTACTTC. Its translation: CASSLAGETQYF.

The chain links TRBV27 to TRBJ1-5; D uncertain. Per germline, CDR1 MNHEY and CDR2 SMNVEV (reference sequence). Trimming left V 5 bases short and J 0 bases short, with 14 bases between. CDR3 length: 16 residues. CDR3 nucleotide sequence: TGTGCCAGCAGTCCCTACCTCCCTCCTAGCAATCAGCCCCAGCATTTT. It specifies CASSPYLPPSNQPQHF.

The chain carries TRBV11-2 and TRBJ2-7; TRBD1 is a possible D gene (5 bases). V lost 0 bases to trimming and J lost 9 bases, with 18 bases between them. Looked up from germline, CDR1 is SGHAT and CDR2 is FQNNGV. The CDR3 runs to 15 residues. CDR3 sequence reads: CASSLESGQGGWQYF. CDR3 nucleotide sequence: TGTGCCAGCAGCTTAGAGTCGGGCCAGGGTGGTTGGCAGTACTTC. Drawing the rest from reference TRBV11-2 and TRBJ2-7, the complete variable domain is EAGVAQSPRYKIIEKRQSVAFWCNPISGHATLYWYQQILGQGPKLLIQFQNNGVVDDSQLPKDRFSAERLKGVDSTLKIQPAKLEDSAVYLCASSLESGQGGWQYFGPGTRLTVT.

J is TRBJ1-1 and V is TRBV30; tentative D call: TRBD1 (5 bases). The length of the CDR3 is 15 residues. Germline loops: CDR1 GTSNPN, CDR2 SVGIG (reference sequence). Between the trimmed V and J ends, which lost 0 bases and 0 bases, there was a span of 11 bases. DNA for the CDR3: TGTGCCTGGAGTGTACGGGGGTTTATGAACACTGAAGCTTTCTTT. It specifies CAWSVRGFMNTEAFF.

The J gene is TRBJ2-5, the V gene TRBV28, with D possibly TRBD2 on 5 matching bases. The germline V gene has CDR1 MDHEN and CDR2 SYDVKM. The germline V and J ends were trimmed by 1 base and 5 bases, with 20 bases remaining between them. The CDR3 contains 17 residues. CDR3 DNA sequence: TGTGCCAGCAGTTTATACTCCGGTTCTAGCCGGGGTGAGACCCAGTACTTC. The encoded protein is CASSLYSGSSRGETQYF.

The chain uses TRBV6-4 and TRBJ2-3, with a weak D call TRBD2 (6 bases). Trimming pared 3 bases from V and 0 bases from J, leaving 10 bases between. This CDR3 is 15 amino acids long. Germline CDR1 is MRHNA and CDR2 is SNTAGT. DNA for the CDR3: TGTGCCAGCAGTGAGGGACGGGGGAGCACAGATACGCAGTATTTT. It translates to CASSEGRGSTDTQYF.

The chain couples TRBV19 to TRBJ2-2; 9 bases fit TRBD1. The CDR3 spans 16 residues. The trim removed 4 bases at V and 6 bases at J, leaving 9 bases unmatched. Per the germline V gene, CDR1 is LNHDA and CDR2 is SQIVND (reference sequence). As DNA, the CDR3 is TGTGCCAGTAGTACGCGAACCGGGACAGGGTCCGGGGAGCTGTTTTTT. This codes for CASSTRTGTGSGELFF. The entire variable domain, with the rest obtained from reference TRBV19 and TRBJ2-2, is as follows: DGGITQSPKYLFRKEGQNVTLSCEQNLNHDAMYWYRQDPGQGLRLIYYSQIVNDFQKGDIAEGYSVSREKKESFPLTVTSAQKNPTAFYLCASSTRTGTGSGELFFGEGSRLTVL.

The chain links TRBV7-9 to TRBJ1-4; 8 bases are shared with TRBD1. Trimming at V came to 4 bases and at J to 0 bases, leaving 7 bases not matched to a gene. This CDR3 comprises 17 residues. Germline V lookup: CDR1 SEHNR, CDR2 FQNEAQ (reference sequence). The CDR3 DNA is TGTGCCAGCAGCTCAGGGACAGGATCTGCAACTAATGAAAAACTGTTTTTT. The encoded protein is CASSSGTGSATNEKLFF. Combining the CDR3 with reference TRBV7-9 and TRBJ1-4 gives the whole variable domain DTGVSQNPRHKITKRGQNVTFRCDPISEHNRLYWYRQTLGQGPEFLTYFQNEAQLEKSRLLSDRFSAERPKGSFSTLEIQRTEQGDSAMYLCASSSGTGSATNEKLFFGSGTQLSVL.

J is TRBJ2-5 and V is TRBV21-1; the D call of TRBD2 is as the table states it, not checked on the DNA. TRBV21-1 is annotated as a pseudogene. There are 17 residues in the CDR3. The CDR3, as DNA: TGTGCCAGCAGCAAAGAGGGAACGGCGGGGCAATTGCAACCCCAGTACTTC. It codes for CASSKEGTAGQLQPQYF.

This chain links TRBV6-4 with TRBJ2-7, with 12 bases fitting TRBD2. CDR3 length: 19 residues. V trimming: 0 bases; J trimming: 5 bases; junction bases outside the gene matches: 14. Germline CDR1 and CDR2: MRHNA and SNTAGT. The CDR3, as DNA: TGTGCCAGCAGTGACTCGAGACTAGCGGGAGTTCCCCGCCTAGACGAGCAGTACTTC. This codes for CASSDSRLAGVPRLDEQYF.

The V and J genes are TRBV5-4 and TRBJ1-4, with D perhaps TRBD1 (5 bases). Germline V gene lookup returns CDR1 SGHNT and CDR2 YYREEE (reference sequence). V dropped 0 bases and J dropped 8 bases, with 17 bases sitting between them. The CDR3 spans 16 residues. CDR3 nucleotides: TGTGCCAGCAGCTTGGCCGGAGGGGCGCGTAGGGAAAAACTGTTTTTT. Its translation: CASSLAGGARREKLFF. The variable domain in full, with the rest retrieved from reference TRBV5-4 and TRBJ1-4, is ETGVTQSPTHLIKTRGQQVTLRCSSQSGHNTVSWYQQALGQGPQFIFQYYREEENGRGNFPPRFSGLQFPNYSSELNVNALELDDSALYLCASSLAGGARREKLFFGSGTQLSVL.

V gene TRBV7-9 combines with J gene TRBJ1-6; D perhaps matches TRBD1 (5 bases). The germline V and J ends were trimmed by 5 bases and 9 bases, with 17 bases remaining between them. CDR1 SEHNR and CDR2 FQNEAQ come from the germline V gene (reference sequence). This CDR3 comprises 15 residues. For the CDR3, the DNA is TGTGCCAGCAGCCGTGGGGACTCTGTGGGTTCACCCCTCCACTTT. This gives the protein CASSRGDSVGSPLHF.